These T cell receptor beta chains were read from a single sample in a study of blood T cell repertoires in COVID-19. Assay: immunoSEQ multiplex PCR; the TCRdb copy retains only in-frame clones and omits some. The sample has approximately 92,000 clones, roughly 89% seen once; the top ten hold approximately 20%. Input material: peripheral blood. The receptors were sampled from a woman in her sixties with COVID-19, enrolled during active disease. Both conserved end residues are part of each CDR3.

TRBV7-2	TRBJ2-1	CASSPSGLAGDSGEQFF
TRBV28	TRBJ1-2	CASSLLGGANYGYTF
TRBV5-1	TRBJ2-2	CASSGGGFFGGELFF
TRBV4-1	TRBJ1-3	CASSQAGFAGNTIYF
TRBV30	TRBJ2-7	CAWSWVGARGYEQYF
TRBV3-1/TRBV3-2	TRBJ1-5	CASSQGGYQPQHF
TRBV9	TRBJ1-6	CASTKRGEGSPLHF
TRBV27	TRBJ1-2	CASRPPGVGYGYTF
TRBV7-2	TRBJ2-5	CASSLVSRSPTGETQYF
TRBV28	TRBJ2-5	CASTTRVAGTETQYF
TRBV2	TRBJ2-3	CARKGLAYSTDTQYF
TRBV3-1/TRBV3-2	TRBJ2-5	CASSLGLAGGAETQYF
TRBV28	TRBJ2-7	CASSPGTGSGEQYF
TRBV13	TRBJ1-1	CASSHDRGYSAEAFF
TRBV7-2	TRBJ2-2	CASSLDRGGANTGELFF
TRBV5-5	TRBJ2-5	CASSEGQRQETQYF
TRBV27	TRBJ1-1	CASSYTGTGPTEAFF
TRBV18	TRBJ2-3	CASSPPGLVPDTQYF
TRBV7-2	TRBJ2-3	CASSRGLAGDTQYF
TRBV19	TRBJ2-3	CASSMGRGGDTQYF
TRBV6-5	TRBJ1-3	CASSRGPGNTIYF
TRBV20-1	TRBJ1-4	CSASERDGFGEKLFF
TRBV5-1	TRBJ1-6	CASSLGQGALSPLHF
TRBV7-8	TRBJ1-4	CASSDYHRLSNEKLFF
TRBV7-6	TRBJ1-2	CASSQLVAGSHGYTF
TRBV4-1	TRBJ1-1	CASSHTGSMNTEAFF
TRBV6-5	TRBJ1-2	CASSYVGGGYGYTF
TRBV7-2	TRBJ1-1	CASSTRTGGNTEAFF